Following are 26 T cell receptor beta chains from one sample sequenced in a study of radiotherapy plus CTLA-4 blockade in lung cancer. The data were produced by immunoSEQ multiplex PCR, yet TCRdb's version contains in-frame clones alone and is incomplete. The data hold more than 1,500 clones, with almost 90% observed a single time. The sequenced sample was tumor tissue, obtained from a patient treated with radiotherapy plus ipilimumab. Receptor source: a human donor with non-small cell lung cancer who had a complete response to radiotherapy plus ipilimumab.

V gene TRBV7-2 combines with J gene TRBJ2-1; no clear D. The V gene's germline CDR1 is SGHTA and CDR2 FQGNSA. The length of the CDR3 is 14 residues. Trimming left V 5 bases short and J 5 bases short, with 13 bases between. DNA of the CDR3: TGTGCCAGCAGCCCGCACGGAACGCACAATGAGCAGTTCTTC. It translates to CASSPHGTHNEQFF.

V gene TRBV6-5 combines with J gene TRBJ1-2; 9 bases fit TRBD1. Germline assignment: CDR1 MNHEY and CDR2 SVGAGI. With 5 bases clipped from V and 8 bases from J, the junction kept 6 bases outside the gene matches. The CDR3 covers 13 residues. The CDR3 region is CASSRGTGSGYTF. The CDR3 coding sequence is TGTGCCAGCAGTCGCGGGACAGGGAGCGGCTACACCTTC.

Points on this clone: The same CDR3 is also encoded by other DNA sequences in this sample. The chain carries TRBV6-5 and TRBJ2-2, with D hard to call. CDR3 length: 13 amino acids. In germline, CDR1 is MNHEY, CDR2 SVGAGI. Trimming cost V 4 bases and J 3 bases, with 6 bases left between them. The CDR3 is CASSLGYTGELFF. CDR3 bases: TGTGCCAGCAGTTTAGGGTACACCGGGGAGCTGTTTTTT.

The V and J genes are TRBV29-1 and TRBJ2-1; 7 positions agree with TRBD2. The V segment lost 5 bases and the J segment 9 bases; nucleotides outside the gene matches: 4. This CDR3 has 11 amino acids. The germline gives CDR1 SQVTM, CDR2 ANQGSEA. The CDR3 coding sequence is TGCAGCGTTAGGCGGGGGTCTGAGCAGTTCTTC. This encodes CSVRRGSEQFF.

Concerning this clone itself: Germline is not matched at one junction end, which may reflect a read error. The rearrangement links TRBV14 to TRBJ1-4; D may be TRBD1 (5 bases). There are 17 residues in the CDR3. Germline lookup yields CDR1 SGHDN and CDR2 FVKESK. The DNA of the CDR3 is TGTGCCAGCAGTCAAGAGGGAGGGGTCGTAACTAATGAAAAACTGTTTTTT. Encoded protein: CASSQEGGVVTNEKLFF.

J is TRBJ1-3 and V is TRBV2; the D gene is possibly TRBD1 (6 bases). The V gene lost 4 bases and the J gene lost 4 bases, with 14 bases spanning the gap. Germline CDR1 reads SNHLY; CDR2 reads FYNNEI. The CDR3 is made up of 15 amino acids. The CDR3 bases are TGTGCCAGCAGTGTTGGGGGGGCGGGGGGAAACACCATATATTTT. This translates into CASSVGGAGGNTIYF.

The chain is built from TRBV6-5 and TRBJ1-1, with TRBD1 matching over 10 bases. The V segment lost 6 bases and the J segment 1 base; nucleotides outside the gene matches: 2. Germline V lookup: CDR1 MNHEY, CDR2 SVGAGI. This CDR3 has 14 amino acids. CDR3 sequence: CASRGTGENTEAFF. The CDR3 nucleotides read TGTGCCAGCAGGGGGACAGGGGAGAACACTGAAGCTTTCTTT.

V usage is TRBV5-1 and J usage is TRBJ1-2; a weak D match, TRBD1 (5 bases). The germline V gene has CDR1 SGHRS and CDR2 YFSETQ. Trimming took off 0 bases at V and 4 bases at J, with 10 bases between the two ends. CDR3 size: 14 residues. The chain's CDR3 is CASSLEGDSYGYTF. The CDR3 nucleotides are TGCGCCAGCAGCTTGGAAGGGGATAGCTATGGCTACACCTTC. Full variable domain (remainder filled in from reference TRBV5-1 and TRBJ1-2): KAGVTQTPRYLIKTRGQQVTLSCSPISGHRSVSWYQQTPGQGLQFLFEYFSETQRNKGNFPGRFSGRQFSNSRSEMNVSTLELGDSALYLCASSLEGDSYGYTFGSGTRLTVV.

The chain couples TRBV7-8 to TRBJ2-2; perhaps TRBD1 as D (8 bases). Germline V gene lookup returns CDR1 SGHVS and CDR2 FQNEAQ. The length of the CDR3 is 15 residues. V lost 4 bases, J lost 4 bases, and 13 bases lay in between. The CDR3 DNA reads as TGTGCCAGCAGCTCGCACAGGGGGGGCACCGGGGAGCTGTTTTTT. Translation: CASSSHRGGTGELFF. Full variable domain (missing parts from reference TRBV7-8 and TRBJ2-2): GAGVSQSPRYKVAKRGQDVALRCDPISGHVSLFWYQQALGQGPEFLTYFQNEAQLDKSGLPSDRFFAERPEGSVSTLKIQRTQQEDSAVYLCASSSHRGGTGELFFGEGSRLTVL.

The gene calls are TRBV29-1 and TRBJ2-5; 7 bases are shared with TRBD1. With 5 bases clipped from V and 5 bases from J, the junction kept 14 bases outside the gene matches. Germline-derived CDR1 and CDR2 are SQVTM and ANQGSEA. CDR3 length: 15 amino acids. The chain's CDR3 is CSVSKGQPNGETQYF. The DNA for the CDR3 is TGCAGCGTTTCAAAGGGACAGCCAAACGGGGAGACCCAGTACTTC. Full variable domain (outside the CDR3, taken from reference TRBV29-1 and TRBJ2-5): SAVISQKPSRDICQRGTSLTIQCQVDSQVTMMFWYRQQPGQSLTLIATANQGSEATYESGFVIDKFPISRPNLTFSTLTVSNMSPEDSSIYLCSVSKGQPNGETQYFGPGTRLLVL.

The V gene is TRBV10-3, the J gene TRBJ2-5; D is unresolved. The DNA end lines up better with TRBJ2-7; the J call may be wrong. This CDR3 spans 12 amino acids. Germline values: CDR1 ENHRY, CDR2 SYGVKD. CDR3 amino acids: CAISESSYEQYF. In DNA, the CDR3 is TGTGCCATCAGTGAGTCGTCCTACGAGCAGTACTTC.

J is TRBJ1-2 and V is TRBV9; a possible D gene is TRBD1 (5 bases). This CDR3 is 15 amino acids long. CDR1 is SGDLS and CDR2 is YYNGEE in the germline V gene. The V end lost 0 bases, the J end lost 2 bases, and 11 bases lay between the germline ends. CDR3 in amino acids: CASSVGGGVNYGYTF. The CDR3 DNA is TGTGCCAGCAGCGTAGGAGGAGGGGTAAACTATGGCTACACCTTC.

J is TRBJ1-1 and V is TRBV27; 8 nucleotides align to TRBD1. The junction had 15 bases not matched to a gene; V was cut back by 2 bases and J by 10 bases. The CDR3 has 16 residues. CDR1 is MNHEY and CDR2 is SMNVEV in the germline V gene (reference sequence). CDR3 DNA: TGTGCCAGCAGTTTACTACCTACCGGGACAGGCTCTGGAGCTTTCTTT. It codes for CASSLLPTGTGSGAFF.

The genes are TRBV6-6 and TRBJ1-5; no clear D. Germline V gene data show CDR1 as MNHNY and CDR2 as SVGAGI (reference sequence). The CDR3 has 14 residues. V was trimmed by 8 bases and J by 0 bases, leaving 11 bases between them. CDR3 in amino acids: CASRGTYSNQPQHF. The CDR3 DNA follows: TGTGCCAGCCGCGGCACCTATAGCAATCAGCCCCAGCATTTT.

The chain joins TRBV27 to TRBJ1-1; 8 bases align to TRBD1. V lost 4 bases to trimming and J lost 6 bases; unmatched junction nucleotides: 7. Germline V gene sequence: CDR1 MNHEY, CDR2 SMNVEV (reference sequence). The CDR3 is made up of 14 amino acids. CDR3 nucleotides: TGTGCCAGCAGTTCAAATCAGGGGGCCGCTGAAGCTTTCTTT. Translated: CASSSNQGAAEAFF.

The chain recombines TRBV6-6 with TRBJ2-1; D remains ambiguous. CDR1 MNHNY and CDR2 SVGAGI come from the germline V gene (reference sequence). CDR3 size: 14 residues. Trimming left V 2 bases short and J 6 bases short, with 11 bases between. The CDR3 DNA reads TGTGCCAGCAGTTACGGGCAAGGAAGCAATGAGCAGTTCTTC. This codes for CASSYGQGSNEQFF.

V usage is TRBV15 and J usage is TRBJ1-4; 11 bases fit TRBD1. This CDR3 is built from 17 residues. J gave up 8 bases and V 6 bases, and 14 bases lay outside the gene matches. Germline loops: CDR1 LNHNV, CDR2 YYDKDF (reference sequence). The CDR3 spells CATRHLGQGVMGEKLFF. CDR3 coding DNA: TGTGCCACCAGGCACCTGGGACAGGGGGTCATGGGCGAAAAACTGTTTTTT.

The chain combines TRBV19 with TRBJ2-6; D is uncertain. The CDR3 is 17 amino acids. Deletions cut 4 bases from V and 0 bases from J, with 13 bases between. Germline V gene sequence: CDR1 LNHDA, CDR2 SQIVND (reference sequence). This chain's CDR3 is CASSSYGRSSGANVLTF. CDR3 DNA: TGTGCCAGTAGTAGTTACGGGCGTAGCTCTGGGGCCAACGTCCTGACTTTC. Filled out from reference TRBV19 and TRBJ2-6, the complete variable domain reads DGGITQSPKYLFRKEGQNVTLSCEQNLNHDAMYWYRQDPGQGLRLIYYSQIVNDFQKGDIAEGYSVSREKKESFPLTVTSAQKNPTAFYLCASSSYGRSSGANVLTFGAGSRLTVL.

The chain links TRBV5-4 to TRBJ2-1, with TRBD2 identical over 7 bases. This CDR3 comprises 15 residues. Per germline, CDR1 SGHNT and CDR2 YYREEE (reference sequence). Unmatched junction bases numbered 9, after V lost 4 bases and J lost 5 bases. CDR3 protein: CASSTGPRGDNEQFF. CDR3 sequence (DNA): TGTGCCAGCAGCACCGGGCCCCGGGGGGACAATGAGCAGTTCTTC.

The chain joins TRBV19 to TRBJ2-7, with D tentatively TRBD1 or TRBD2 (5 bases each). Germline CDR1 reads LNHDA; CDR2 reads SQIVND (reference sequence). This CDR3 has 16 residues. V was clipped by 4 bases and J by 1 base, with 17 bases between them. CDR3 bases: TGTGCCAGTAGTAAGGGGAACCGGGGCGGTTCCTACGAGCAGTACTTC. Amino acids: CASSKGNRGGSYEQYF.

The J gene is TRBJ2-2, the V gene TRBV10-3, with 7 bases lining up with TRBD2. CDR1 and CDR2 from the germline V gene are ENHRY and SYGVKD. This CDR3 comprises 17 residues. The V segment lost 3 bases and the J segment 5 bases; nucleotides outside the gene matches: 12. In DNA, the CDR3 is TGTGCCATCAGTGAATCTGTGGCGGGAGCAGGGACCGGGGAGCTGTTTTTT. As protein: CAISESVAGAGTGELFF.

CDR3 amino acids: CASSLGTDTIYSGNTIYF. The CDR3 DNA sequence: TGTGCCAGCAGCTTAGGAACGGACACCATCTACTCTGGAAACACCATATATTTT. This chain connects TRBV5-6 to TRBJ1-3; D might be TRBD1 (5 bases). This CDR3 spans 18 amino acids. Germline V gene lookup returns CDR1 SGHDT and CDR2 YYEEEE. V was cut by 2 bases and J by 0 bases, with 18 bases left in between.

The chain combines TRBV19 with TRBJ2-1; D possibly matches TRBD1 or TRBD2 (5 bases each). CDR1 and CDR2 from the germline V gene are LNHDA and SQIVND (reference sequence). Between the trimmed V and J ends, which lost 6 bases and 1 base, there was a span of 16 bases. The CDR3 runs 16 residues. In nucleotides, the CDR3 is TGTGCCAGTAGAAATACAGAGGGGCTATCCTACAATGAGCAGTTCTTC. This encodes CASRNTEGLSYNEQFF.

This clone was counted only a few times. The J gene is TRBJ2-2, the V gene TRBV9; 12 bases line up with TRBD2. The ends lost 2 bases at V and 3 bases at J; junction bases unmatched: 8. There are 18 residues in the CDR3. From germline, CDR1 is SGDLS and CDR2 YYNGEE. CDR3 protein: CASSVASSGRVDTGELFF. CDR3 bases: TGTGCCAGCAGCGTCGCCTCTAGCGGGAGGGTGGACACCGGGGAGCTGTTTTTT.

The V call is TRBV18, the J call TRBJ1-1; D not certain. V gave up 6 bases and J gave up 5 bases, with 13 bases separating them. CDR1 KGHSH and CDR2 LQKENI come from the germline V gene. CDR3 length equals 13 residues. The CDR3 here is CASSFTSGTEAFF. CDR3 sequence (DNA): TGTGCCAGCTCTTTCACCAGCGGGACTGAAGCTTTCTTT.

The chain employs TRBV7-8 and TRBJ2-7; possibly TRBD1 or TRBD2 for D (5 bases each). The CDR3 is 16 amino acids. In germline, CDR1 is SGHVS, CDR2 FQNEAQ. V was pared by 1 base and J by 2 bases, with 15 bases between. CDR3 bases: TGTGCCAGCAGCTTAGAAGGAATCGGGGCCACCTACGAGCAGTACTTC. This translates into CASSLEGIGATYEQYF.